The entry below gives a single T cell receptor (beta chain) sequence along with its context. No cognate antigen has been identified for it. No per-base quality is available; no much larger clone lies one base away. The entry originates in a study of T cell responses to AZD1222 COVID-19 vaccine (dated by TCRdb to the early 2020s). In the study overall: TCR sequencing was performed for roughly 240 trial participants, of whom about 200 were given two doses of AZD1222 and some 26 were given two doses of MenACWY control vaccine. Enrollment into the trials was organized by age into subgroups of 18-55, 56-69 and 70-plus years, and those subgroups contained approximately 150, 30 and 60 TCR-sequenced participants, respectively. Results the study describes overall, beyond this receptor: The whole spike protein was spanned by vaccine-associated CD4 TCRs, and dominant responses were seen in regions 160-218 and 743-854. Most participants were white British and females outnumbered males, and the authors suggested that clonal diversity may have been underestimated. Conclusions about previously exposed vaccinees were limited because only 5 or 6 AZD1222 recipients were SARS-CoV-2 seropositive at baseline. Reportedly, close to half of the unique spike-specific TCRs recognized epitopes lying outside the regions that are mutated in the B.1.351 and B.1.1.7 variants. No day 14 peak-response samples were available, so repertoires were characterized only after the peak T cell response. In the small 56-69-year group, the increase in depth fell short of significance, most likely because of low power. Spike-specific TCR breadth and depth rose significantly after two AZD1222 doses compared with day 0 and with MenACWY recipients.

The CDR3 regions of human TCRbeta chains were analyzed by immunosequencing. Regarding the original processing steps: Repertoire TCRs were checked for matches against a reference library of SARS-CoV-2-specific TCRs that had been generated using the MIRA antigen-specificity platform. Breadth was defined as the fraction of unique TCRs that were SARS-CoV-2-associated. Depth was defined as the fraction of total T cells that were SARS-CoV-2-associated. Using the MIRA data, each spike-specific TCR was mapped to the spike region that the TCR reacts to and placed in a CD4 or CD8 class. Log10-transformed breadth and depth values were compared by one-way ANOVA with Sidak's multiple comparisons tests. Entries here come from immuneACCESS through TCRdb and include only in-frame sequences with V and J called. Some clones fail to appear in such tables; in the studies checked, an unresolved V gene covers under half of the shortfall, and the cause of the remainder is unknown. The V and J calls and clone size were taken over from that table, and D and trimming were inferred from the DNA. The sample table lists roughly 130,000 clones, about nine tenths of them with a count of one. The ten largest clones take up around 1.1% of the sample.

This sample's time point label indicates: about 28 days (+/-7) after the second vaccine dose. AZD1222 recipients with second doses at about 4 weeks or about 12 weeks were pooled, because spike-specific TCR depth and breadth did not differ between schedules. The vaccinee samples were drawn from two UK trials, COV001 and COV002, one of which was a single-blind randomized controlled phase 2/3 trial testing AZD1222 (ChAdOx1 nCoV-19) in healthy adults. For TCRbeta chain sequencing, PBMC samples were collected from trial participants at day 0 and at day 28 after the second dose. According to the germline V gene, CDR1 reads KGHDR and CDR2 reads SFDVKD. CDR3 length: 17 amino acids, cysteine to phenylalanine. Only the CDR3 portion is preserved as DNA: 51 bases, with reading frame beginning at the first base. V gives up 4 bases and J gives up 1 base, and the segment between their germline ends measures 16 bases.

This TCR came from an adult who received the AZD1222 COVID-19 vaccine. Recombination joined TRBV24-1 with TRBJ1-5; tentative D gene TRBD1, with 6 bases matching. Sequencing was performed on peripheral blood, taken 28 days after the second AZD1222 dose. The sequence in DNA is TGTGCCACCAGTGACACCGGGGGGCAGGGAAGCAATCAGCCCCAGCATTTT. Its protein is CATSDTGGQGSNQPQHF.